This T cell receptor (beta chain) is drawn from a study of T cells in localized non-small cell lung cancer. Study findings and constraints: The tumor had only one region sequenced, so heterogeneity remains possible. Uninvolved adjacent lung, not tumor, had the highest T cell clonality. A median of around 60 clones ranked among the top 100 in tumor appeared in adjacent lung.

With regard to this clone: As yet, its antigen is unknown.

The protocol was immunoSEQ multiplex PCR, while the TCRdb copy is restricted to in-frame clones and leaves out a portion. Among 35,000 to 50,000 clones listed, about 76% were seen once. The CDR3 runs 16 residues. Unmatched junction bases numbered 5, after V lost 4 bases and J lost 3 bases. Germline V gene data show CDR1 as SEHNR and CDR2 as FQNEAQ (reference sequence). The chain combines TRBV7-9 with TRBJ1-5, with TRBD1 identical over 11 bases. This TCR was recovered from a woman aged 35-75 years with stage II squamous cell lung carcinoma. The sample here was PBMCs, taken before any cancer treatment. The CDR3 DNA follows: TGTGCCAGCAGCTCTGGGACAGGGGGACTCAATCAGCCCCAGCATTTT. As protein: CASSSGTGGLNQPQHF.